One sample yielded the 13 T cell receptor beta chains listed below, sequenced in a study of tissue T cells after allogeneic stem cell transplantation. Generated by immunoSEQ multiplex PCR, the TCRdb table keeps only in-frame clones and is missing some. The table shows 1,900 or so clones, with approximately 46% occurring only once. Sample time point: mouse harvest day 14 after allogeneic transplant. Tail vein injection delivered 10^7 T-cell-depleted bone marrow cells and 10^6 splenic CD5+ T cells. Sequenced: lymph node tissue. Source of these receptors: a female BALB/c mouse given C57BL/6 T cells with graft-versus-host disease after an allogeneic hematopoietic cell transplant.

Notes on this clone: Mouse gene names apply. The read finishes 1 residue shy of the CDR3 end, and the germline J gene is used to complete it. The chain joins TRBV5 to TRBJ2-1, with a weak D call TRBD1 (7 bases). The V gene's germline CDR1 is LGHNA and CDR2 YNLKQL (reference sequence). This CDR3 spans 14 amino acids. V shed 1 base and J shed 6 bases, with 10 bases lying between them. The CDR3 sequence: CASSQARGLAEQFF. CDR3 DNA, as far as it was read: TGTGCCAGCAGCCAAGCAAGGGGGCTTGCTGAGCAGTTC.

Worth noting for this clone: Gene names and germline refer to mouse. The CDR3 end lies 1 residue beyond the end of the read and is filled in from the germline J gene. The chain uses TRBV3 and TRBJ2-1; 8 positions agree with TRBD2. The trim removed 1 base at V and 6 bases at J, leaving 5 bases unmatched. Germline CDR1 reads SNHLY; CDR2 reads FYNGKV (reference sequence). The CDR3 length is 15 residues. Incomplete CDR3 DNA: TGTGCCAGCAGCTTAGAGGTGGGGGGGGTTGCTGAGCAGTTC. This codes for CASSLEVGGVAEQF. The full CDR3 reads CASSLEVGGVAEQFF.

In the case of this clone: Gene names follow the mouse nomenclature. The sequenced fragment ends 1 residue before the CDR3 boundary, so the rest is inferred from the germline J gene. The chain is built from TRBV26 and TRBJ2-1, with D unclear. The CDR3 has 14 residues. V was trimmed by 2 bases and J by 0 bases, leaving 5 bases between them. Germline V gives CDR1 KGHPV, CDR2 FQNQEV (reference sequence). CDR3: CASSLIDNYAEQFF. Partial CDR3 DNA: TGTGCCAGCAGTCTGATTGATAACTATGCTGAGCAGTTC.

In regard to this clone: Gene names and germline refer to mouse. The DNA ends 1 residue before the CDR3 does, and the rest of the CDR3 is filled in from the germline J gene. The chain couples TRBV3 to TRBJ2-7, with TRBD2 matching over 13 bases. Germline V lookup: CDR1 SNHLY, CDR2 FYNGKV (reference sequence). V lost 3 bases, J lost 4 bases, and 0 bases stayed unmatched. This CDR3 has 14 residues. CDR3 protein: CASSLGLGGYEQYF. Partial CDR3 DNA: TGTGCCAGCAGCTTGGGACTGGGGGGGTATGAACAGTAC. Full variable domain (rest looked up from reference TRBV3 and TRBJ2-7): GPKVLQIPSHQIIDMGQMVTLNCDPVSNHLYFYWYKQILGQQMEFLVNFYNGKVMEKSKLFKDQFSVERPDGSYFTLKIQPTALEDSAVYFCASSLGLGGYEQYFGPGTRLTVL.

Note on this clone: The germline and genes are mouse ones. The CDR3 end falls 1 residue outside the read, so it is completed with the germline J gene. The chain carries TRBV19 and TRBJ1-5; TRBD1 is a possible D gene (5 bases). Looked up from germline, CDR1 is FNHDT and CDR2 is SITEND (reference sequence). Trimming left V 0 bases short and J 6 bases short, with 7 bases between. The CDR3 contains 13 residues. The CDR3 loop is CASSIGGIQAPLF. The CDR3 DNA, read in part, is TGTGCCAGCAGTATAGGGGGCATCCAGGCTCCGCTT.

Regarding this clone: Gene names and germline match the mouse. The sample holds other DNA sequences that translate to the same CDR3. The sequenced CDR3 bases are TGTGCCAGCAGTATCGGCAGAAACTCCGACTACACC. It codes for CASSIGRNSDYT. The complete CDR3 reads CASSIGRNSDYTF. This chain connects TRBV19 to TRBJ1-2; D gene ambiguous. The read terminates 1 residue ahead of where the CDR3 ends, so the germline J gene completes it. CDR3 length: 13 residues. Trimming removed 2 bases at V and 1 base at J, with 6 bases between. CDR1 is FNHDT, CDR2 SITEND, per germline (reference sequence).

Notes on this clone: The germline and genes are mouse ones. Coverage ceases 1 residue before the CDR3 finishes, and the germline J gene fills in the end. The chain links TRBV16 to TRBJ1-5; 10 bases align to TRBD1. In germline, CDR1 is SGHSA, CDR2 FRNQAP. The V segment lost 5 bases and the J segment 4 bases; nucleotides outside the gene matches: 5. This CDR3 region has 15 residues. The CDR3 loop is CASSPRDRGNQAPLF. Partial CDR3 DNA: TGTGCAAGCAGCCCCCGGGACAGGGGAAACCAGGCTCCGCTT.

By proportion, this clone is large (0.1 to 1%). Each gene name is a mouse one. The read finishes 1 residue shy of the CDR3 end, and the germline J gene is used to complete it. The chain joins TRBV29 to TRBJ2-7; 10 bases line up with TRBD1. The CDR3 is made up of 13 amino acids. The trim removed 5 bases at V and 6 bases at J, leaving 4 bases unmatched. Looked up from germline, CDR1 is MSHET and CDR2 is SYDVDS. CDR3 DNA (partial): TGTGCTAGCAGTCCCGGGACAGGGGTTGAACAGTAC. Encoded protein: CASSPGTGVEQY. The whole CDR3 region reads CASSPGTGVEQYF.

This clone came up a few times. The gene names given are mouse names. The read gets to within 1 residue of the CDR3 end, and the germline J gene fills in the rest. The V call is TRBV29, the J call TRBJ1-3, with D tentatively TRBD1 (5 bases). From germline, CDR1 is MSHET and CDR2 SYDVDS. V gave up 3 bases and J gave up 2 bases, with 11 bases separating them. This CDR3 spans 15 amino acids. The CDR3 bases that were read are TGTGCTAGCAGTTTGGAGGGGCTTCCTGGAAATACGCTCTAT. Amino acids: CASSLEGLPGNTLY. From start to end, the CDR3 is CASSLEGLPGNTLYF.

Concerning this clone: The listed genes are named as in mouse. Read coverage stops 1 residue before the CDR3 terminus; the germline J gene supplies the remainder. V gene TRBV15 combines with J gene TRBJ2-7, with 11 bases matching TRBD2. V shed 6 bases and J 6 bases; nucleotides not matched to a gene: 4. Germline V lookup: CDR1 SGHND, CDR2 FRSKSL. The CDR3 sequence is 13 residues long. This CDR3 reads CASRNWGGAEQYF. Partial CDR3 DNA: TGTGCCAGCAGAAACTGGGGGGGCGCTGAACAGTAC. Complete variable domain (other parts from reference TRBV15 and TRBJ2-7): DAGVTQTPRHEVAEKGQTIILKCEPVSGHNDLFWYRQTKIQGLELLSYFRSKSLMEDGGAFKDRFKAEMLNSSFSTLKIQPTEPKDSAVYLCASRNWGGAEQYFGPGTRLTVL.

Note on this clone: A read error may produce the germline difference seen at one junction end. The germline and genes are mouse ones. Read coverage stops 1 residue before the CDR3 terminus; the germline J gene supplies the remainder. The sample contains more than one DNA sequence encoding this CDR3. The chain combines TRBV31 with TRBJ2-3, with D perhaps assigned TRBD1 or TRBD2 (5 bases each). The CDR3 has 15 residues. The germline V gene has CDR1 GKSSPN and CDR2 SITVG. Incomplete CDR3 DNA: TGTGCCTGGAGTCTAGGCGGGGCTAGTGCGGAAACGCTGTAT. This encodes CAWSLGGASAETLY. Given in full, the CDR3 is CAWSLGGASAETLYF. The full variable domain, completed using reference TRBV31 and TRBJ2-3, is AQTIHQWPVAEIKAVGSPLSLGCTIKGKSSPNLYWYWQATGGTLQQLFYSITVGQVESVVQLNLSASRPKDDQFILSTEKLLLSHSGFYLCAWSLGGASAETLYFGSGTRLTVL.

Turning to this clone: The gene names given are mouse names. The read stops 1 residue short of the end of the CDR3; the missing end is completed from the germline J gene. The chain carries TRBV26 and TRBJ2-2; D remains ambiguous. Germline V CDR1 and CDR2: KGHPV, FQNQEV (reference sequence). The CDR3 is 12 residues long. Between the trimmed V and J ends, which lost 3 bases and 5 bases, there was a span of 4 bases. The covered CDR3 bases are TGTGCCAGCAGTCTTCAGACCGGGCAGCTCTAC. This encodes CASSLQTGQLY. The whole CDR3 protein is CASSLQTGQLYF.

On this clone: Gene names are mouse gene names. The read halts 1 residue ahead of the CDR3 end, with the missing end drawn from the germline J gene. V is TRBV23 and J is TRBJ2-7; no DNA check was done on the table's D call, TRBD2. Germline values: CDR1 KGHTA, CDR2 FQNQQP. There are 14 residues in the CDR3. CDR3 in amino acids: CSSSQGTGGYEQYF. The covered CDR3 bases are TGCTCCAGCAGTCAAGGGACTGGGGGGTATGAACAGTAC.